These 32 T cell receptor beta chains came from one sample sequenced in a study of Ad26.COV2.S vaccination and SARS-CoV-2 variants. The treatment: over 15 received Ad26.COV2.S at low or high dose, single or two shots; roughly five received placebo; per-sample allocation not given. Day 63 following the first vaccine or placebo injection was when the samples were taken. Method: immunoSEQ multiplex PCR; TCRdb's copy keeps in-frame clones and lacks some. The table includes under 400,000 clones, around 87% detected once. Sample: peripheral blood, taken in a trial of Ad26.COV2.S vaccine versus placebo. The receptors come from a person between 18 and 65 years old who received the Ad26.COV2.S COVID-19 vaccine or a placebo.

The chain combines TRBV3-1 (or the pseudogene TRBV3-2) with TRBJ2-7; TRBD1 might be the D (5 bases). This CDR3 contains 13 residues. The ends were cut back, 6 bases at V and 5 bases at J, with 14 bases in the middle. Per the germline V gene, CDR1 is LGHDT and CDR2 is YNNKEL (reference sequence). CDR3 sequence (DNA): TGTGCCAGCAGTCCGACAGCTTCCCACGAGCAGTACTTC. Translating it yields CASSPTASHEQYF.

This CDR3 is CASSPLQGWNTEAFF. The CDR3 coding sequence is TGTGCCAGCAGCCCGCTACAGGGGTGGAACACTGAAGCTTTCTTT. The chain links TRBV5-8 to TRBJ1-1, with 7 nucleotides matching TRBD1. V was pared by 4 bases and J by 1 base, with 7 bases of the junction left unmatched. This CDR3 contains 15 residues. Germline V gene lookup returns CDR1 SGHTS and CDR2 YDEGEE.

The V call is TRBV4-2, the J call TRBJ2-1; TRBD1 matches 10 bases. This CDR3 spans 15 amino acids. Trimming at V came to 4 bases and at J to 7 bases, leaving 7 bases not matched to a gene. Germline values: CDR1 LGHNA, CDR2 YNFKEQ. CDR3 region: CASSLPGQGPNEQFF. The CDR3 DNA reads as TGTGCCAGCAGCCTCCCGGGACAGGGGCCAAATGAGCAGTTCTTC.

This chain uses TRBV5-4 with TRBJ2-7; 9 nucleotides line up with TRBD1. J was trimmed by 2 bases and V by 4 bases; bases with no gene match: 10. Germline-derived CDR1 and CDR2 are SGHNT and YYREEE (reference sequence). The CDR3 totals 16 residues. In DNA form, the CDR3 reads TGTGCCAGCAGCCCCTGGGGGGACAGGGCCACCTACGAGCAGTACTTC. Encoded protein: CASSPWGDRATYEQYF.

As DNA, the CDR3 is TGTGCCAGCAGCTTAAGTGATGGGAATGGAAACACCATATATTTT. This translates into CASSLSDGNGNTIYF. The chain uses TRBV11-2 and TRBJ1-3, with D unclear. The V gene's germline CDR1 is SGHAT and CDR2 FQNNGV. V gave up 2 bases and J gave up 3 bases, with 11 bases separating them. This CDR3 spans 15 amino acids.

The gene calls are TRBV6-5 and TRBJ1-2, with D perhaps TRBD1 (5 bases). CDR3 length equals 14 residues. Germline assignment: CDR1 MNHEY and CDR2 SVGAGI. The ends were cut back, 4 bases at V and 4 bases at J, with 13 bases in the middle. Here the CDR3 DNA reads TGTGCCAGCAGTTCCGCGGGGAGGGGCTATGGCTACACCTTC. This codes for CASSSAGRGYGYTF.

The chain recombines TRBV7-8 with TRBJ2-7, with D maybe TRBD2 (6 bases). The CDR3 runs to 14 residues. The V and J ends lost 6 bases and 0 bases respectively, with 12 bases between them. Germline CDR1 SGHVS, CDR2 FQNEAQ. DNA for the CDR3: TGTGCCAGCAGGAGGAGGGGAGCCTCCTACGAGCAGTACTTC. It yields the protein CASRRRGASYEQYF.

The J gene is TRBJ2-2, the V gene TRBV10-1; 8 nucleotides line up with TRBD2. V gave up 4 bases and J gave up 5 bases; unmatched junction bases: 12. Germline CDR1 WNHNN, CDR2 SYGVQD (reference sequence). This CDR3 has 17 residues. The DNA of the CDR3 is TGCGCCAGCAGTGGGTCCGGGAGGGTAGCGGGGACCGGGGAGCTGTTTTTT. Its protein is CASSGSGRVAGTGELFF.

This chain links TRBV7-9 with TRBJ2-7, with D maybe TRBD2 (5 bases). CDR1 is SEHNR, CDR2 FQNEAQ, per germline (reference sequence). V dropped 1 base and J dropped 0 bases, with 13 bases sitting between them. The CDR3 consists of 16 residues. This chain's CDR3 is CASSLVRLSGSYEQYF. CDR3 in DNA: TGTGCCAGCAGCTTAGTCCGATTGAGCGGCTCCTACGAGCAGTACTTC.

CDR3 DNA sequence: TGTGCCAGCAGCAAGGCTCCGGGACAATCTCTTGAAGCTTTCTTT. Protein: CASSKAPGQSLEAFF. The rearrangement uses TRBV5-6 and TRBJ1-1, with D perhaps matching TRBD1 (6 bases). This CDR3 has 15 residues. Germline values: CDR1 SGHDT, CDR2 YYEEEE. V shed 4 bases and J shed 7 bases, with 20 bases lying between them.

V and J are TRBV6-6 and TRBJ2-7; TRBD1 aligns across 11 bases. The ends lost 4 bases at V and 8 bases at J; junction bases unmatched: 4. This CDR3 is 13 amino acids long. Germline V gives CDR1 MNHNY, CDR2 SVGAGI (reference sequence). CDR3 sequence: CASSSGQGGQQYF. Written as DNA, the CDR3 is TGTGCCAGCAGTTCGGGACAGGGGGGACAGCAGTACTTC.

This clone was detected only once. For the CDR3, the DNA is TGTGCCAGCAGCTTAGGGGCCGGGACAGGGGCCACAGATACGCAGTATTTT. Amino acids: CASSLGAGTGATDTQYF. The V call is TRBV7-6, the J call TRBJ2-3; TRBD1 aligns across 10 bases. Germline V gene data show CDR1 as SGHVS and CDR2 as FNYEAQ. This CDR3 has 17 amino acids. V was pared by 1 base and J by 2 bases, with 6 bases of the junction left unmatched.

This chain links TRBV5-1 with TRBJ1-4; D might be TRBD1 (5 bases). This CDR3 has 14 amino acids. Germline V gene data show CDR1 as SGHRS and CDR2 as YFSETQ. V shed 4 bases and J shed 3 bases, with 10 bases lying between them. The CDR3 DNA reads TGCGCCAGCAGCCGGGACGGGGCTAATGAAAAACTGTTTTTT. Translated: CASSRDGANEKLFF.

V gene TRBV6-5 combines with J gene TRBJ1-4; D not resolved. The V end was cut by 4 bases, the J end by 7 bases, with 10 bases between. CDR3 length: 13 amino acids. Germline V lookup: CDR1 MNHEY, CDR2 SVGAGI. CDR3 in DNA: TGTGCCAGCAGTTTTGGGGAGGTTGAAAAACTGTTTTTT. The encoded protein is CASSFGEVEKLFF.

The CDR3 coding sequence is TGTGCCAGCAGTTACCAGGGTATGGGAGCTGAAGCTTTCTTT. It codes for CASSYQGMGAEAFF. This chain uses TRBV6-5 with TRBJ1-1; TRBD1 might be the D (5 bases). This CDR3 spans 14 amino acids. CDR1 and CDR2 (germline): MNHEY, SVGAGI. Trimming took 2 bases from V and 6 from J, leaving 13 bases between them.

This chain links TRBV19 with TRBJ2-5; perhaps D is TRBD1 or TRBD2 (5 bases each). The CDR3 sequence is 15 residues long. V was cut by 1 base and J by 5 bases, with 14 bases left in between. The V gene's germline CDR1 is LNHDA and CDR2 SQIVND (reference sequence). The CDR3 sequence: CASSIGGTAGETQYF. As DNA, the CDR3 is TGTGCCAGTAGTATAGGGGGGACCGCCGGGGAGACCCAGTACTTC.

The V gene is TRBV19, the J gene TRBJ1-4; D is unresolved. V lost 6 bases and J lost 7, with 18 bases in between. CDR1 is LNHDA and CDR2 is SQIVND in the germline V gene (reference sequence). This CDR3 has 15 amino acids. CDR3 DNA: TGTGCCAGTAGCATCGGGGAAGTGGGCTTTGAAAAACTGTTTTTT. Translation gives CASSIGEVGFEKLFF. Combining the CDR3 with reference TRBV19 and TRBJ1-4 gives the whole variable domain DGGITQSPKYLFRKEGQNVTLSCEQNLNHDAMYWYRQDPGQGLRLIYYSQIVNDFQKGDIAEGYSVSREKKESFPLTVTSAQKNPTAFYLCASSIGEVGFEKLFFGSGTQLSVL.

The CDR3: CAIRYDRGSNYGYTF. The CDR3 DNA sequence: TGTGCCATCAGATACGACAGGGGCTCTAACTATGGCTACACCTTC. The chain joins TRBV10-3 to TRBJ1-2, with 8 bases identical to TRBD1. With V trimmed by 6 bases and J by 0 bases, 6 bases remained unmatched. CDR3 size: 15 residues. The V gene's germline CDR1 is ENHRY and CDR2 SYGVKD.

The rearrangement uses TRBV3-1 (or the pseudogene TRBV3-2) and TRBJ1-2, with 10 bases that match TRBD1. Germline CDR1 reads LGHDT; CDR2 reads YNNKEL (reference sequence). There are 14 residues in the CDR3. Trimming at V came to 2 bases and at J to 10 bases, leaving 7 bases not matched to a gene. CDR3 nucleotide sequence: TGTGCCAGCAGCCAAACCGGGACAGGGGATCTCTACACCTTC. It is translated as CASSQTGTGDLYTF.

The CDR3 DNA is TGTGCCAGCTCCCCTGACCCCAGAGGAAGGAACACTGAAGCTTTCTTT. Its protein is CASSPDPRGRNTEAFF. The gene calls are TRBV18 and TRBJ1-1; no clear D gene. This CDR3 contains 16 residues. Germline CDR1 KGHSH, CDR2 LQKENI. The V end lost 6 bases, the J end lost 1 base, and 18 bases lay between the germline ends.

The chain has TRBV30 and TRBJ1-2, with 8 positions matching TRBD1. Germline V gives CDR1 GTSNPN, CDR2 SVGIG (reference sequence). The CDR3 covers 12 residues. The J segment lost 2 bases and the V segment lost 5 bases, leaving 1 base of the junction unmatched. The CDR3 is CAWGDRNYGYTF. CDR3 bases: TGTGCCTGGGGGGACAGGAACTATGGCTACACCTTC.

Here the CDR3 DNA reads TGTGCCATCAGTGAGTCGGGCTCTGGGGCCAACGTCCTGACTTTC. It codes for CAISESGSGANVLTF. V gene TRBV10-3 combines with J gene TRBJ2-6, with D unclear. Trimming removed 0 bases from V and 0 bases from J, with 3 bases in between. The CDR3 has 15 residues. Germline lookup yields CDR1 ENHRY and CDR2 SYGVKD.

The CDR3 sequence is CASSSGTSGGAWTDTQYF. In DNA, the CDR3 is TGCGCCAGCAGTTCCGGGACTAGCGGGGGCGCCTGGACAGATACGCAGTATTTT. V usage is TRBV5-1 and J usage is TRBJ2-3; 14 bases line up with TRBD2. V shed 5 bases and J 3 bases; nucleotides not matched to a gene: 11. CDR1 and CDR2 from the germline V gene are SGHRS and YFSETQ. This CDR3 is built from 18 residues.

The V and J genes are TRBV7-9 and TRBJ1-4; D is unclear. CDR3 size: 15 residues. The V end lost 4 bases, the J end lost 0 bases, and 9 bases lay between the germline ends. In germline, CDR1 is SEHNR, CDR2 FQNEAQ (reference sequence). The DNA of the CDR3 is TGTGCCAGCAGCTACAGACGGTCAACTAATGAAAAACTGTTTTTT. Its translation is CASSYRRSTNEKLFF.

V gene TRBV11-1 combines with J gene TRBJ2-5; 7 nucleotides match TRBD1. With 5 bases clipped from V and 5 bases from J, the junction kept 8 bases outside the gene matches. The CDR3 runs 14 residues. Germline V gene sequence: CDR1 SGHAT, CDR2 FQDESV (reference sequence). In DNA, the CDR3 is TGTGCCAGCAGCCGTGACGACAGGGTCGAGACCCAGTACTTC. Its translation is CASSRDDRVETQYF.

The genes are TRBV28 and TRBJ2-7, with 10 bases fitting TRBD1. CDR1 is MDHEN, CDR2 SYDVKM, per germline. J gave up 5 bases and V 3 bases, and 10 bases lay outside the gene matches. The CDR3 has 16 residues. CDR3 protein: CASSLRVGQGVHEQYF. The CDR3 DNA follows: TGTGCCAGCAGTTTGCGTGTCGGACAGGGGGTTCACGAGCAGTACTTC.

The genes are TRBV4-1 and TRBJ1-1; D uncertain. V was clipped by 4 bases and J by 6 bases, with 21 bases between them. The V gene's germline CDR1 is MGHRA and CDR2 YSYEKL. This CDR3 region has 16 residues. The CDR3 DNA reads TGCGCCAGCAGCCCCCCCGGCCGGCCCCGGCACCCTGAAGCTTTCTTT. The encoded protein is CASSPPGRPRHPEAFF.

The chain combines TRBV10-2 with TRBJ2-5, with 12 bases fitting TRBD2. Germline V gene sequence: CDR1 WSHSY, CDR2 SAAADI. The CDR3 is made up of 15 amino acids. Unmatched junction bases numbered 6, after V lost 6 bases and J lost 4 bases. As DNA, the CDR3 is TGCGCCAGCAGGCCTAGCGGGGGGGCAGGAGAGACCCAGTACTTC. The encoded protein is CASRPSGGAGETQYF.

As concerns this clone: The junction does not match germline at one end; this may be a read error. The CDR3 reads CASSSSLNTEAFF. The CDR3 nucleotides read TGTGCTAGCAGCTCAAGTCTGAACACTGAAGCTTTCTTT. This sequence joins TRBV7-7 and TRBJ1-1; D unresolved. The V gene's germline CDR1 is SSHAT and CDR2 FNYEAQ (reference sequence). This CDR3 has 13 residues.

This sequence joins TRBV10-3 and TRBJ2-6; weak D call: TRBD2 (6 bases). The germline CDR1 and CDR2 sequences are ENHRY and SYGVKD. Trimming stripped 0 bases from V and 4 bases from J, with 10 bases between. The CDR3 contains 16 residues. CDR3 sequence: CAISESGGAGANVLTF. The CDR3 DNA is TGTGCCATCAGTGAGTCGGGGGGTGCAGGGGCCAACGTCCTGACTTTC.

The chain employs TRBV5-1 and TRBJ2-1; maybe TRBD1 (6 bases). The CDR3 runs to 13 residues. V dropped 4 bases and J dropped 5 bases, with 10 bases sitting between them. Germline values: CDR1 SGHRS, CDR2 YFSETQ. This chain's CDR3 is CASSGGRHNEQFF. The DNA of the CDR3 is TGCGCCAGCAGCGGGGGCAGACACAATGAGCAGTTCTTC.

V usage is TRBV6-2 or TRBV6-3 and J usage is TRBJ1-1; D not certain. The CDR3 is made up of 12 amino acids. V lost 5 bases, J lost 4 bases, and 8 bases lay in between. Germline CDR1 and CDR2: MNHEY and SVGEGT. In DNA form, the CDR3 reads TGTGCCAGCAGTGAGGCCCCCACTGAAGCTTTCTTT. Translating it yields CASSEAPTEAFF.